This record covers a single T cell receptor (beta chain). It has no known antigen specificity. Germline and junction disagree at one end, which may indicate a read error. This sample is drawn from a study of response to subunit inactivated influenza vaccine (dated by TCRdb to the late 2010s). A note on the overall study: Deep quantitative profiling of the T cell receptor repertoire was used in the study to follow responses to a trivalent subunit inactivated influenza vaccine.

Paper-wide results and their limitations: The authors suggested that each seasonal influenza vaccination may recruit only a limited number of new T cells.

Library preparation used RT-PCR. The run used an Illumina HiSeq 2500. Using fastp trimming at Q25 and MiXCR clonotype assembly, TCRdb reanalyzed the public sequencing data and kept in-frame beta chains. For every CDR3 protein sequence, its rows merge into one entry that carries the most common genes and DNA. In all, the sample holds around 750,000 distinct CDR3 sequences, and about 20% of those were seen once. The ten largest clones take up about 10% of the sample. CDR1 and CDR2, per the germline V gene, are LGHNA and YSLEER. The CDR3 goes from the cysteine to the phenylalanine over 15 residues. Kept here is only the CDR3 DNA, which spans 45 bases and is read in frame from base 1.

The starting material was PBMCs from blood, obtained approximately 5 days after vaccination. This TCR was recovered from a man aged 45-65 years who received an inactivated influenza vaccine. Donor details come from another sample of the same person, matched by shared clones. The receptor chain draws on TRBV4-3 and TRBJ2-1; no D segment can be confidently identified. The CDR3 reads as follows: CTSSPTVSSYNEQFF. The nucleotide sequence is given as TGCACCAGCAGCCCGACTGTTAGCTCCTACAATGAGCAGTTCTTC.